This entry is about one T cell receptor (beta chain). This sample was included in a study of blood T cell repertoires in COVID-19. Clones were read by immunoSEQ multiplex PCR, and TCRdb kept only the in-frame ones, dropping some. Here the sample spans some 130,000 clones, roughly 86% being singletons. The sample consisted of peripheral blood. The origin of this receptor is a woman aged 55-70 years with acute or convalescent COVID-19.

DNA for the CDR3: TGTGCCAGCAGTGAGAGTTCCTACGAGCAGTACGTC. Its translation is CASSESSYEQYV. The gene calls are TRBV6-1 and TRBJ2-7; no definite D call. V lost 3 bases to trimming and J lost 1 base, with 4 bases between them. Germline V gene sequence: CDR1 MNHNS, CDR2 SASEGT. The CDR3 consists of 12 residues.